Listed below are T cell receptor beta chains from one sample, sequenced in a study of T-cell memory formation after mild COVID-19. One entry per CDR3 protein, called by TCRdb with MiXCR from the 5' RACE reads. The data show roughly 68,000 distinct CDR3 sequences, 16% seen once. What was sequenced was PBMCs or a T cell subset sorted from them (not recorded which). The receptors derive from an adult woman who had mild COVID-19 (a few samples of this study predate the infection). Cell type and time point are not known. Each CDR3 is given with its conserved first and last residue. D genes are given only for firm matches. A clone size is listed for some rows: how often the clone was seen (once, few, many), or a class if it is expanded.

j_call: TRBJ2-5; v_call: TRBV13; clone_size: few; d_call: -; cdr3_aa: CASSLGGRKETQYF; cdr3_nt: TGTGCCAGCAGCTTGGGGGGCCGAAAAGAGACCCAGTACTTC
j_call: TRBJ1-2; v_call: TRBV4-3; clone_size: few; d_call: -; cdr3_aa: CASSQDLAVDGYTF; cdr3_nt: TGCGCCAGCAGCCAAGATTTGGCGGTGGATGGCTACACCTTC
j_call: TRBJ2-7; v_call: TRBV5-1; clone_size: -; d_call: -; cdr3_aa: CASSPKDGPWHEQYF; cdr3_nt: TGCGCCAGCAGCCCGAAGGACGGACCGTGGCATGAGCAGTACTTC
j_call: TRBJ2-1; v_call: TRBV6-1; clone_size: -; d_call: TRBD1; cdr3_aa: CASSERTGGLGDEQFF; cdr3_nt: TGTGCCAGCAGTGAAAGGACAGGGGGCCTGGGCGATGAGCAGTTCTTC
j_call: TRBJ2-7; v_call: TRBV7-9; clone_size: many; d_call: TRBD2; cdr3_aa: CASSSGTRPYEQYF; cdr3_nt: TGTGCCAGCAGCTCGGGGACTAGGCCCTACGAGCAGTACTTC
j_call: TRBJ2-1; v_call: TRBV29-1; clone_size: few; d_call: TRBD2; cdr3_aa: CSVVLAGGYEQFF; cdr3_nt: TGCAGCGTTGTGCTAGCGGGAGGATATGAGCAGTTCTTC
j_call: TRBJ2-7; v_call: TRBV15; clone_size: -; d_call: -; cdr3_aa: CATSRENDEQYF; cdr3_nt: TGTGCCACCAGCAGAGAGAACGACGAGCAGTACTTC
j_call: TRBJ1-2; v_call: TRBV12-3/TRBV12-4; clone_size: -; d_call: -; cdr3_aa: CASSLGGTNYGYTF; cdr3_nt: TGTGCCAGCAGTTTAGGCGGGACTAACTATGGCTACACCTTC
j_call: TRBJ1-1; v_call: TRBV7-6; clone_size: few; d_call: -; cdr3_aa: CASSLDKNTEAFF; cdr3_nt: TGTGCCAGCAGCTTAGACAAGAACACTGAAGCTTTCTTT
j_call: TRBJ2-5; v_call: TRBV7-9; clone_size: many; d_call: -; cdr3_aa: CASSTPRNQETQYF; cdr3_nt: TGTGCCAGCAGCACCCCACGGAATCAAGAGACCCAGTACTTC
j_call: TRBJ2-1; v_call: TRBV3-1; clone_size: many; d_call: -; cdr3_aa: CASSQDPGGSYNEQFF; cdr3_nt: TGTGCCAGCAGCCAAGACCCCGGGGGCTCCTACAATGAGCAGTTCTTC
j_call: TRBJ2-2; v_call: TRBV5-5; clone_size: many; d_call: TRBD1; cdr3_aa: CASSRTGNTGELFF; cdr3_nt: TGTGCCAGCAGCCGGACAGGAAACACCGGGGAGCTGTTTTTT
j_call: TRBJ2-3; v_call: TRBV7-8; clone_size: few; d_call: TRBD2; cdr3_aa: CASSQGWAGGPDTQYF; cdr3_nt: TGTGCCAGCAGCCAGGGTTGGGCGGGAGGTCCGGATACGCAGTATTTT
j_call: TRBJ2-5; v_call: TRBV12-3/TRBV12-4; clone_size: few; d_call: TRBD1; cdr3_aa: CASSPGTVGNQYF; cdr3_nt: TGTGCCAGCAGCCCCGGGACAGTCGGGAACCAGTACTTC
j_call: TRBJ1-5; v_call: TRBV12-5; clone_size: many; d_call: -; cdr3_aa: CASGLGSNQPQHF; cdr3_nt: TGTGCTAGTGGCCTCGGGAGCAATCAGCCCCAGCATTTT
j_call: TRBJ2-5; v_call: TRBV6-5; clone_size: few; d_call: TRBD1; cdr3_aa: CASSYLRGETQYF; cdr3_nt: TGTGCCAGCAGTTACCTCAGGGGGGAGACCCAGTACTTC
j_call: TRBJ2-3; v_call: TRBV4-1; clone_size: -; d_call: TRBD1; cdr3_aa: CASSQPGTGDDTQYF; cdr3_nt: TGCGCCAGCAGCCAACCAGGTACAGGGGACGATACGCAGTATTTT
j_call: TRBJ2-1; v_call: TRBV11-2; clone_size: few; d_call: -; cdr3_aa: CASSLSDYNEQFF; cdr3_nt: TGTGCCAGCAGCTTATCAGATTACAATGAGCAGTTCTTC
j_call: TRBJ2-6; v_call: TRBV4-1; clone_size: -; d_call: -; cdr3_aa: CASTSGDPFGANVLTF; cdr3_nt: TGCGCCAGCACCTCGGGGGATCCCTTTGGGGCCAACGTCCTGACTTTC
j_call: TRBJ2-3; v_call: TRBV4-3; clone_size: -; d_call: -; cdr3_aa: CASSQDPRRSTDTQYF; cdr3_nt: TGCGCCAGCAGCCAAGATCCCCGGAGGTCCACAGATACGCAGTATTTT
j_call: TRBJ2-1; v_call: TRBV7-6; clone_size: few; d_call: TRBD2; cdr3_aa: CASSQGRGGSYNEQFF; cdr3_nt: TGTGCCAGCAGCCAAGGTCGGGGGGGCTCCTACAATGAGCAGTTCTTC
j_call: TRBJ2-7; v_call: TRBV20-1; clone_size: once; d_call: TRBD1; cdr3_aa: CSAGNRGSYEQYF; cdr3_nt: TGCAGTGCTGGAAACAGGGGATCCTACGAGCAGTACTTC
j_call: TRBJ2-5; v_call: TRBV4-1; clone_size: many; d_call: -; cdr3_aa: CASSQKDFQETQYF; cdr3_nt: TGCGCCAGCAGCCAAAAAGACTTCCAAGAGACCCAGTACTTC
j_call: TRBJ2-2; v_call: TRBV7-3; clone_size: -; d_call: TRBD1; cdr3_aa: CASSSRYWGQGHTGELFF; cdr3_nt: TGTGCCAGCAGCTCCCGATATTGGGGACAGGGGCACACCGGGGAGCTGTTTTTT
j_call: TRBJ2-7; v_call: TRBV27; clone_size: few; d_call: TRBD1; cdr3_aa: CASSYLSGDRGSYEQYF; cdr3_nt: TGTGCCAGCAGTTATCTATCAGGGGACAGGGGCTCCTACGAGCAGTACTTC
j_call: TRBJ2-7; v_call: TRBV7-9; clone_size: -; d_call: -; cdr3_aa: CASSPPTRSYEQYF; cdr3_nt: TGTGCCAGCAGCCCCCCGACTAGAAGCTACGAGCAGTACTTC
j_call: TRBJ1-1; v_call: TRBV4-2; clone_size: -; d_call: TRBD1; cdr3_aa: CASSQADRGTEAFF; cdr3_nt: TGTGCCAGCAGCCAAGCCGACAGGGGGACTGAAGCTTTCTTT
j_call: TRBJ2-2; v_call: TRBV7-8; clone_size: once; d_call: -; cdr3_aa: CASSFRLGPGTGELFF; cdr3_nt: TGTGCCAGCAGCTTCCGACTAGGCCCAGGCACCGGGGAGCTGTTTTTT
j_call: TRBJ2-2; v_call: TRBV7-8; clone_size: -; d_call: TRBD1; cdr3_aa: CASSNPTGANTGELFF; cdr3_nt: TGTGCCAGCAGCAACCCGACAGGGGCGAACACCGGGGAGCTGTTTTTT
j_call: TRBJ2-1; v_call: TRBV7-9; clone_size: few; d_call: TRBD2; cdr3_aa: CASSTDLAGWGHEQFF; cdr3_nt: TGTGCCAGCAGCACCGACCTAGCGGGATGGGGTCATGAGCAGTTCTTC
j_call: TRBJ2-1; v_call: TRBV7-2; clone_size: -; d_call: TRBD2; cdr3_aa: CASSLISGGLSYNEQFF; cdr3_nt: TGTGCCAGCAGCTTAATTAGCGGGGGCCTCTCCTACAATGAGCAGTTCTTC